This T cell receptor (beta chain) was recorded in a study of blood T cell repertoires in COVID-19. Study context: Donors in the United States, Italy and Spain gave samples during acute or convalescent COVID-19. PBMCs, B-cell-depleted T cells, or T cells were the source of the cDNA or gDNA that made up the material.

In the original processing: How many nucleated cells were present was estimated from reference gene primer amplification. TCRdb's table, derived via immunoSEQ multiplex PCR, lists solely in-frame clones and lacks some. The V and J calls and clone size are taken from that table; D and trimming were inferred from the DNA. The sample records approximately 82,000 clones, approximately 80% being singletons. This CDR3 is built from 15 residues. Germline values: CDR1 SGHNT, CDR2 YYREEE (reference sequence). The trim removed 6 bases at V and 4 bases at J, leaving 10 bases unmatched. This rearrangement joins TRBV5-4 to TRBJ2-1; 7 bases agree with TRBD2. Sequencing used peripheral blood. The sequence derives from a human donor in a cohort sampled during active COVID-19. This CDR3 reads CASTMDGGRYNEQFF. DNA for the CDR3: TGTGCCAGCACCATGGACGGGGGGAGATACAATGAGCAGTTCTTC.